These T cell receptor beta chains were read from a single sample in a study of cytomegalovirus exposure and HLA in healthy donors. Produced via immunoSEQ multiplex PCR; TCRdb's table is partial and in-frame only. Of almost 200,000 clones in the sample, roughly 85% are singletons; the top ten hold about 2.2%. The specimen sequenced was PBMCs. These receptors all come from a woman aged 50 to 65 in good health and CMV-seronegative. Both conserved end residues are part of each CDR3. The D gene is left open where the match is weak.

len	j_gene	d_gene	v_gene	CDR3aa	CDR3nt
17	TRBJ1-5	TRBD1	TRBV7-8	CASSLTEGAISLFPQHF	TGTGCCAGCAGCTTGACGGAGGGGGCGATATCATTATTTCCCCAGCATTTT
18	TRBJ2-1	TRBD2	TRBV14	CASSLGTSGTFLYNEQFF	TGTGCCAGCAGCCTAGGGACTAGCGGGACCTTCCTATACAATGAGCAGTTCTTC
12	TRBJ1-3	TRBD1	TRBV6-6	CASTGQGNTIYF	TGTGCCAGCACCGGACAGGGCAACACCATATATTTT
13	TRBJ1-2	.	TRBV30	CASNQGNNYGYTF	TGTGCCTCCAATCAGGGTAACAACTATGGCTACACCTTC
15	TRBJ2-1	.	TRBV28	CASSGPPRGYNEQFF	TGTGCCAGCAGTGGCCCCCCCCGCGGGTACAATGAGCAGTTCTTC
14	TRBJ1-1	.	TRBV5-6	CASSLPRGLGEAFF	TGTGCCAGCAGCCTCCCGAGGGGGTTGGGTGAAGCTTTCTTT
15	TRBJ2-1	.	TRBV18	CASSPAAASGYEQFF	TGTGCCAGCTCACCGGCCGCGGCTTCAGGGTATGAGCAGTTCTTC
17	TRBJ2-3	TRBD2	TRBV7-9	CASSFQRTSLSTDTQYF	TGTGCCAGCAGCTTTCAACGGACTAGCCTTAGCACAGATACGCAGTATTTT
15	TRBJ1-4	TRBD1	TRBV6-1	CASSGNRGRNEKLFF	TGTGCCAGCAGTGGGAACAGGGGAAGAAATGAAAAACTGTTTTTT
15	TRBJ1-1	TRBD1	TRBV4-1	CASSQGDRENTEAFF	TGTGCCAGCAGCCAAGGGGACAGGGAGAACACTGAAGCTTTCTTT
13	TRBJ1-1	.	TRBV10-1	CASSVEGGTEAFF	TGCGCCAGCAGTGTGGAGGGCGGCACTGAAGCTTTCTTT